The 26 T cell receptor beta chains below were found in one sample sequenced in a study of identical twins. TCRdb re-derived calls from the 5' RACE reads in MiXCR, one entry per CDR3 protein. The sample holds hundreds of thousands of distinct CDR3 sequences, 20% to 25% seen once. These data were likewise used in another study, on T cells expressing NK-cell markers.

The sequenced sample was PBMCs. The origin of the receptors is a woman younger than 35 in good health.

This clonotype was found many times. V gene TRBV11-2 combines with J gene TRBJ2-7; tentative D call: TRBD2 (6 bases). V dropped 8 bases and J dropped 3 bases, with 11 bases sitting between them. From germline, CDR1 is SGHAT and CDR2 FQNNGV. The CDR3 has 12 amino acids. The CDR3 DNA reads TGTGCCAGCCGAGGGCGGGGCTACGAGCAGTACTTC. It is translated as CASRGRGYEQYF.

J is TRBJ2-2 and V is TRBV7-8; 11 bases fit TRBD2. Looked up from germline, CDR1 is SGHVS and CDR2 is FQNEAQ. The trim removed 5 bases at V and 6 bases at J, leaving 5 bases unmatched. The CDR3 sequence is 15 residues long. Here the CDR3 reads CASSPPGLAAGELFF. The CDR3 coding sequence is TGTGCCAGCAGCCCGCCGGGACTAGCGGCCGGGGAGCTGTTTTTT.

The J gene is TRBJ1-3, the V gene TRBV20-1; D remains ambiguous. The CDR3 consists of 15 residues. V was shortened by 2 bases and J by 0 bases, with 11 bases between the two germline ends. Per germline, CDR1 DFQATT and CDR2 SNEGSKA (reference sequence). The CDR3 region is CSARPRRTSGNTIYF. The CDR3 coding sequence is TGCAGTGCTAGACCCAGGAGAACCTCTGGAAACACCATATATTTT.

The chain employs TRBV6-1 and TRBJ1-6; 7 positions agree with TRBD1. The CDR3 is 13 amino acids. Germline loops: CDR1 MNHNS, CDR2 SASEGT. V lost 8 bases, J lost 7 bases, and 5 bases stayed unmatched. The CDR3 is CASVRDSNSPLHF. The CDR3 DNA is TGTGCCAGCGTCCGGGACAGCAATTCACCCCTCCACTTT.

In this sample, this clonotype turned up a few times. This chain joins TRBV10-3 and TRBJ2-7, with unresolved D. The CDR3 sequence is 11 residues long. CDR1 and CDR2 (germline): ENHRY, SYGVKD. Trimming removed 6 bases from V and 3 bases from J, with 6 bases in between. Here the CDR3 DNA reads TGTGCCATCAGCTTCCACTACGAGCAGTACTTC. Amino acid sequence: CAISFHYEQYF.

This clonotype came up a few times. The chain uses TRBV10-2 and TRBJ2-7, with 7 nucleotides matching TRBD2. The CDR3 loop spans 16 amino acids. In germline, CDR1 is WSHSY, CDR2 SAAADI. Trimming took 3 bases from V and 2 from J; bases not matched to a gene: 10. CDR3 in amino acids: CASSEGEGYDAYEQYF. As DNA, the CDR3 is TGCGCCAGCAGTGAAGGGGAGGGGTACGATGCCTACGAGCAGTACTTC.

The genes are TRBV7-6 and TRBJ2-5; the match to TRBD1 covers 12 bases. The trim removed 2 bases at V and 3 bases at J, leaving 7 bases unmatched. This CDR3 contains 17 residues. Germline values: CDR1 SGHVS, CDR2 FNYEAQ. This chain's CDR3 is CASSLNWGTGGEETQYF. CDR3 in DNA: TGTGCCAGCAGCTTAAATTGGGGGACAGGGGGCGAAGAGACCCAGTACTTC.

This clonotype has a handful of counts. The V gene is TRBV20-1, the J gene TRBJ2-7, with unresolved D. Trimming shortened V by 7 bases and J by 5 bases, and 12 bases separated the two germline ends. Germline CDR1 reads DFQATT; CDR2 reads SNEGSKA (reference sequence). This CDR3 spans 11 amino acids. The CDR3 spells CSVQRQNEQYF. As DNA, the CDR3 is TGCAGTGTACAGAGGCAGAACGAGCAGTACTTC.

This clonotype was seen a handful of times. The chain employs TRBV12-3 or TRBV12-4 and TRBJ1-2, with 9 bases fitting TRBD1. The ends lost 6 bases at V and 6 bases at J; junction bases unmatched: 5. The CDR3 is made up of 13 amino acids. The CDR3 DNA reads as TGTGCCAGCAGGAGGACAGGGGAGAATGGCTACACCTTC. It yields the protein CASRRTGENGYTF.

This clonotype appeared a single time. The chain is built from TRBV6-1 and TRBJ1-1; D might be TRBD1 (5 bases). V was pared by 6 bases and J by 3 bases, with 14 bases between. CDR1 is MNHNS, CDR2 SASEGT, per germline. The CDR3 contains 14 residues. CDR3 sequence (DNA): TGTGCCAGCAGCCCCAGGGTCACGGACACTGAAGCTTTCTTT. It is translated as CASSPRVTDTEAFF.

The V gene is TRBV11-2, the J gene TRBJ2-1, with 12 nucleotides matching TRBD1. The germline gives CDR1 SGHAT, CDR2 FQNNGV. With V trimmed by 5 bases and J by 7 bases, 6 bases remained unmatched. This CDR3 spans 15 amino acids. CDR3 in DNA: TGTGCCAGCAGCCAGACGGGACAGGGGGCAAATGAGCAGTTCTTC. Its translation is CASSQTGQGANEQFF.

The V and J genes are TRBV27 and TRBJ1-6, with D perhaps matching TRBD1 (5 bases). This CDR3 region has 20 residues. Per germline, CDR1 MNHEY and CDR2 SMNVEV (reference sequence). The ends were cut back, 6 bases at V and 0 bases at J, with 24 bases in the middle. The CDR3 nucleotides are TGTGCCAGCAGGGAACTACAAAACCGGGACCTAAGCTCCTATAATTCACCCCTCCACTTT. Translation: CASRELQNRDLSSYNSPLHF.

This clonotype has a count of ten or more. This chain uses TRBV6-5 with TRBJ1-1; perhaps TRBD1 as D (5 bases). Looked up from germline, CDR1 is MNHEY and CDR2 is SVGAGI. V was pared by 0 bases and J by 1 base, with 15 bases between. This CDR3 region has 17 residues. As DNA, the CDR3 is TGTGCCAGCAGTTACTCGATTCCCGGACACAGGAACACTGAAGCTTTCTTT. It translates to CASSYSIPGHRNTEAFF.

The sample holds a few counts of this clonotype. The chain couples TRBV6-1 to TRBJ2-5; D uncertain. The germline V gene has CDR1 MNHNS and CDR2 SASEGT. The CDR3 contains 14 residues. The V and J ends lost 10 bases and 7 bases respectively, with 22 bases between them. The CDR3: CATHDSLSWGTQYF. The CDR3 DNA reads TGTGCCACTCACGACTCCCTCTCATGGGGGACCCAGTACTTC.

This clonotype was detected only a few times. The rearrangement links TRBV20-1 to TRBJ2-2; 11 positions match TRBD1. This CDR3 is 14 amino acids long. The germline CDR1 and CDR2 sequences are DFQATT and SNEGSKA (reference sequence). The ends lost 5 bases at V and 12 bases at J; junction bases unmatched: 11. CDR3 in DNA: TGCAGTGCTCTTTCGGGACAGGGGGGAGGGAAGCTGTTTTTT. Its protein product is CSALSGQGGGKLFF.

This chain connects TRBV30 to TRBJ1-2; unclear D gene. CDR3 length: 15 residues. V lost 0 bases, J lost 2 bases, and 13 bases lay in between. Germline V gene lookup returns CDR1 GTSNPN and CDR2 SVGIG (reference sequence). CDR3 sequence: CAWSVFGSSNYGYTF. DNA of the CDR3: TGTGCCTGGAGTGTATTTGGGAGTTCCAACTATGGCTACACCTTC.

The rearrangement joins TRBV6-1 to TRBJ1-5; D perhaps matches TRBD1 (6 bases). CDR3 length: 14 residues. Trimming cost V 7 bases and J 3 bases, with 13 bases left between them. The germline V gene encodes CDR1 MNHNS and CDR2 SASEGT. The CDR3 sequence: CASNHQGINQPQHF. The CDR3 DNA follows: TGTGCCAGCAACCACCAGGGGATCAATCAGCCCCAGCATTTT.

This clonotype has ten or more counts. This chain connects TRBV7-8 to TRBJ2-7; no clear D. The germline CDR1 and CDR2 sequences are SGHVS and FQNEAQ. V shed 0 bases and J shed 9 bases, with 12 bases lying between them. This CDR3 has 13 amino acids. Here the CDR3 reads CASSLARASGQYF. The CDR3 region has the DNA TGTGCCAGCAGCTTAGCCCGCGCGTCCGGGCAGTACTTC.

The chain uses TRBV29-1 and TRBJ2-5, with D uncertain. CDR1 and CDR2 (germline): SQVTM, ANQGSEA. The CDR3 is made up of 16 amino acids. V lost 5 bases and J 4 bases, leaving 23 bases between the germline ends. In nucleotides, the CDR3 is TGCAGCGTTCACCCTAGGGTCGGCGCGCTGATAGAGACCCAGTACTTC. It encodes CSVHPRVGALIETQYF.

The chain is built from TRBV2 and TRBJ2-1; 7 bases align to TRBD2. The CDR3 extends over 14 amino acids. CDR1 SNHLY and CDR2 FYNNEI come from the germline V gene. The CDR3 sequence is CAKSGTGGYNEQFF. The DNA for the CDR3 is TGTGCAAAAAGCGGTACGGGAGGATATAATGAGCAGTTCTTC.

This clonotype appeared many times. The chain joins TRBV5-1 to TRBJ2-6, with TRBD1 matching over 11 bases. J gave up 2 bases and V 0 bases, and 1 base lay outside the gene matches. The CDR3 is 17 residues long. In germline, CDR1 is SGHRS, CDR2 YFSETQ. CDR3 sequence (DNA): TGCGCCAGCAGCTTGGAGGGACAGGGGGCTGGGGCCAACGTCCTGACTTTC. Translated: CASSLEGQGAGANVLTF.

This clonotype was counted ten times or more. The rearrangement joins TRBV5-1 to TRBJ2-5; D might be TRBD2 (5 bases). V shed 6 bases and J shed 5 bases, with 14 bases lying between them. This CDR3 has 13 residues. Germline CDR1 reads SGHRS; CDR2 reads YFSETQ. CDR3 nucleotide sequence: TGCGCCAGCATGCCGAACGGCGGGGAGACCCAGTACTTC. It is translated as CASMPNGGETQYF.

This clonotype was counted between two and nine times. The CDR3 sequence is CAISGEERNEQFF. Written as DNA, the CDR3 is TGTGCTATTAGCGGGGAAGAGCGCAATGAGCAGTTCTTC. The chain employs TRBV7-9 and TRBJ2-1, with 8 positions matching TRBD2. The CDR3 totals 13 residues. CDR1 is SEHNR, CDR2 FQNEAQ, per germline (reference sequence).

CDR3 nucleotides: TGCAGCGTCCCCGGGACAGTCTCCTACAATGAGCAGTTCTTC. This gives the protein CSVPGTVSYNEQFF. The J gene is TRBJ2-1, the V gene TRBV29-1; 7 bases agree with TRBD1. The ends lost 6 bases at V and 0 bases at J; junction bases unmatched: 5. Germline lookup yields CDR1 SQVTM and CDR2 ANQGSEA. The CDR3 consists of 14 residues.

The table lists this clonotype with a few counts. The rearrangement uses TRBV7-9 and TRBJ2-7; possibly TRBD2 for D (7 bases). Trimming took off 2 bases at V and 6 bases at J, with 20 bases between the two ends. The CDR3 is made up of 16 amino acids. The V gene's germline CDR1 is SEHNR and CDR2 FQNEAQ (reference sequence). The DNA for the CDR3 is TGTGCCAGCAGCTTAAGCGGAGGGGGGGTTAGTTCCGAGCAGTACTTC. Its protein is CASSLSGGGVSSEQYF.

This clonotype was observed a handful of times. The CDR3 reads CASSPGGTGRVINSPLHF. In nucleotides, the CDR3 is TGTGCCAGCAGCCCAGGGGGGACAGGAAGAGTCATAAATTCACCCCTCCACTTT. The rearrangement links TRBV7-6 to TRBJ1-6; 8 bases fit TRBD1. Germline CDR1 and CDR2: SGHVS and FNYEAQ. CDR3 length: 18 residues. The ends lost 5 bases at V and 7 bases at J; junction bases unmatched: 16.